Following are 22 T cell receptor beta chains from one sample sequenced in a study of blood T cells in healthy people across ages. Then a second PCR, running about 6 to 12 cycles, was carried out with a sample-barcoded 5' primer and a J-beta primer mix. TCRdb reanalysed the 5' RACE reads using MiXCR and keeps one entry per CDR3 protein. The table shows approximately 2,000,000 distinct CDR3 sequences, with 30% to 40% occurring only once. Material for sequencing was blood. The receptor set was obtained from a human donor in good health.

The rearrangement joins TRBV20-1 to TRBJ2-7; no reliable D call. Germline-derived CDR1 and CDR2 are DFQATT and SNEGSKA (reference sequence). The CDR3 covers 14 residues. The ends were cut back, 0 bases at V and 0 bases at J, with 9 bases in the middle. The CDR3, as DNA: TGCAGTGCTAGAGATAGTATGAGCTCCTACGAGCAGTACTTC. Translation gives CSARDSMSSYEQYF.

This clonotype was detected a few times. This rearrangement joins TRBV9 to TRBJ1-2; D is undetermined. Germline V gives CDR1 SGDLS, CDR2 YYNGEE. This CDR3 is 11 amino acids long. V was shortened by 4 bases and J by 7 bases, with 8 bases between the two germline ends. CDR3 bases: TGTGCCAGCAGCCCCATGGGTGGCTACACCTTC. It encodes CASSPMGGYTF. Full variable domain (outside the CDR3, taken from reference TRBV9 and TRBJ1-2): DSGVTQTPKHLITATGQRVTLRCSPRSGDLSVYWYQQSLDQGLQFLIQYYNGEERAKGNILERFSAQQFPDLHSELNLSSLELGDSALYFCASSPMGGYTFGSGTRLTVV.

In its sample, this clonotype was seen a few times. The CDR3 loop is CASSLLLGAEAFF. The DNA for the CDR3 is TGTGCCAGCAGCTTGTTGCTCGGCGCTGAAGCTTTCTTT. The chain is built from TRBV5-5 and TRBJ1-1; D uncertain. Germline-derived CDR1 and CDR2 are SGHKS and YYEKEE (reference sequence). The CDR3 is 13 residues long. The V gene lost 1 base and the J gene lost 6 bases, with 10 bases spanning the gap. The full variable domain, completed using reference TRBV5-5 and TRBJ1-1, is DAGVTQSPTHLIKTRGQQVTLRCSPISGHKSVSWYQQVLGQGPQFIFQYYEKEERGRGNFPDRFSARQFPNYSSELNVNALLLGDSALYLCASSLLLGAEAFFGQGTRLTVV.

This clonotype was seen once. The gene calls are TRBV5-4 and TRBJ2-1; no firm D call. The CDR3 has 12 residues. Trimming took 4 bases from V and 9 from J, leaving 11 bases between them. Germline values: CDR1 SGHNT, CDR2 YYREEE (reference sequence). CDR3 in DNA: TGTGCCAGCAGCATTGAGACCGGTGAGCAGTTCTTC. The encoded protein is CASSIETGEQFF.

This clonotype was seen many times. V and J are TRBV6-1 and TRBJ2-5; 10 bases agree with TRBD1. CDR1 is MNHNS and CDR2 is SASEGT in the germline V gene. The length of the CDR3 is 13 residues. Unmatched junction bases numbered 8, after V lost 11 bases and J lost 5 bases. The CDR3 DNA reads TGTGCCTCCCGGGACAGGGGTTGGGAGACCCAGTACTTC. Its translation: CASRDRGWETQYF.

This clonotype was picked up a small number of times. This chain links TRBV7-8 with TRBJ2-1; 12 bases agree with TRBD1. The CDR3 runs 17 residues. V shed 5 bases, J shed 5 bases, and the junction held 10 bases outside the gene matches. Germline CDR1 SGHVS, CDR2 FQNEAQ. The CDR3 coding sequence is TGTGCCAGCAGCCCTGGGTGGGGGGACAGGGGGCACAATGAGCAGTTCTTC. Amino acids: CASSPGWGDRGHNEQFF.

This clonotype has more than one count but fewer than ten. The chain combines TRBV9 with TRBJ1-2, with 10 bases lining up with TRBD1. This CDR3 region has 12 residues. V dropped 7 bases and J dropped 6; count of bases not matched to a gene: 3. Germline CDR1 reads SGDLS; CDR2 reads YYNGEE. CDR3 DNA sequence: TGTGCCAGCCGGGACAGGGGCGATGGCTACACCTTC. As protein: CASRDRGDGYTF. The variable domain in full, completed from reference TRBV9 and TRBJ1-2, reads DSGVTQTPKHLITATGQRVTLRCSPRSGDLSVYWYQQSLDQGLQFLIQYYNGEERAKGNILERFSAQQFPDLHSELNLSSLELGDSALYFCASRDRGDGYTFGSGTRLTVV.

This clonotype was observed a few times. The CDR3 DNA sequence: TGTGCCAGCAGTTTAGTCCAGGGTTCTTCCTACGAGCAGTACTTC. Amino acids: CASSLVQGSSYEQYF. V is TRBV12-3 or TRBV12-4 and J is TRBJ2-7; a weak D match, TRBD1 (5 bases). Trimming stripped 1 base from V and 1 base from J, with 11 bases between. This CDR3 contains 15 residues.

The chain couples TRBV10-3 to TRBJ2-7, with D perhaps being TRBD1 or TRBD2 (5 bases each). The CDR3 spans 15 residues. Germline CDR1 ENHRY, CDR2 SYGVKD. V lost 3 bases and J lost 5, with 17 bases in between. The CDR3 reads CAISEERGPFHEQYF. Here the CDR3 DNA reads TGTGCCATCAGTGAAGAGAGGGGTCCTTTCCACGAGCAGTACTTC.

The chain joins TRBV24-1 to TRBJ2-1; 11 bases map to TRBD2. Trimming took 10 bases from V and 7 from J; bases not matched to a gene: 8. From germline, CDR1 is KGHDR and CDR2 SFDVKD. The CDR3 length is 14 residues. Here the CDR3 reads CATATSGAINEQFF. In DNA, the CDR3 is TGTGCCACGGCGACTAGCGGGGCTATAAATGAGCAGTTCTTC.

The genes are TRBV20-1 and TRBJ2-1; D not certain. CDR1 and CDR2 (germline): DFQATT, SNEGSKA (reference sequence). This CDR3 has 16 amino acids. Trimming pared 0 bases from V and 0 bases from J, leaving 12 bases between. CDR3 protein: CSAREFRGSSYNEQFF. The CDR3 nucleotides read TGCAGTGCTAGAGAGTTTCGTGGTAGCTCCTACAATGAGCAGTTCTTC.

This clonotype was seen more than once but under ten times. V is TRBV5-1 and J is TRBJ1-1; a possible D gene is TRBD1 (5 bases). This CDR3 is built from 14 residues. The V end lost 3 bases, the J end lost 5 bases, and 14 bases lay between the germline ends. Germline CDR1 SGHRS, CDR2 YFSETQ. Here the CDR3 reads CASSSGPSETEAFF. The CDR3 DNA reads TGCGCCAGCAGCTCGGGACCCTCGGAGACTGAAGCTTTCTTT.

This chain joins TRBV5-1 and TRBJ2-1; possibly TRBD1 for D (6 bases). Trimming shortened V by 4 bases and J by 5 bases, and 16 bases separated the two germline ends. The germline V gene encodes CDR1 SGHRS and CDR2 YFSETQ. CDR3 length: 15 amino acids. CDR3 in amino acids: CASSIQGFGNNEQFF. CDR3 DNA: TGCGCCAGCAGCATACAGGGTTTTGGAAACAATGAGCAGTTCTTC.

The rearrangement uses TRBV7-2 and TRBJ2-6; TRBD1 might be the D (5 bases). Trimming pared 1 base from V and 7 bases from J, leaving 11 bases between. Germline V gene sequence: CDR1 SGHTA, CDR2 FQGNSA. The CDR3 loop spans 15 amino acids. The CDR3 nucleotides read TGTGCCAGCAGCTTAGGGGGCAGGGCAGCCAACGTCCTGACTTTC. Amino acids: CASSLGGRAANVLTF.

The V and J genes are TRBV2 and TRBJ2-7; 11 bases match TRBD1. The closer fit of TRBJ2-5 to the DNA end suggests the J call may be wrong. Germline V gene data show CDR1 as SNHLY and CDR2 as FYNNEI. The CDR3 consists of 15 residues. CDR3 bases: TGTGCCAGCAGTGGGGACAGGGGGGGTCGAGTGACCCAGTACTTC. Translated, it gives CASSGDRGGRVTQYF.

The chain combines TRBV7-9 with TRBJ2-1, with TRBD2 identical over 8 bases. The V gene's germline CDR1 is SEHNR and CDR2 FQNEAQ (reference sequence). The CDR3 is made up of 17 amino acids. With V trimmed by 5 bases and J by 12 bases, 21 bases remained unmatched. The CDR3 here is CASSLSSPGLGGDVQFF. CDR3 nucleotides: TGTGCCAGCAGCCTAAGTTCGCCGGGACTAGGGGGGGATGTGCAGTTCTTC.

This clonotype appeared a few times. The chain employs TRBV29-1 and TRBJ1-1, with D hard to call. V shed 5 bases and J shed 5 bases, with 3 bases lying between them. This CDR3 has 9 residues. Germline V gives CDR1 SQVTM, CDR2 ANQGSEA. The CDR3 is CSVQTEAFF. CDR3 sequence (DNA): TGCAGCGTTCAAACTGAAGCTTTCTTT.

The chain carries TRBV29-1 and TRBJ2-2; TRBD2 matches at 9 bases. Germline assignment: CDR1 SQVTM and CDR2 ANQGSEA. Losses at the gene ends were 5 bases for V and 7 bases for J; bases not matched to a gene: 5. CDR3 length: 13 amino acids. The CDR3 sequence: CSVSGGSCGELFF. CDR3 in DNA: TGCAGCGTTAGCGGGGGGAGCTGCGGGGAGCTGTTTTTT.

The rearrangement links TRBV6-6 to TRBJ1-2; D might be TRBD1 (5 bases). V dropped 4 bases and J dropped 4 bases, with 19 bases sitting between them. The CDR3 runs 16 residues. CDR1 is MNHNY, CDR2 SVGAGI, per germline (reference sequence). DNA of the CDR3: TGTGCCAGCAGTTTTGGGGACCGTCGAACCCTCTATGGCTACACCTTC. Its protein product is CASSFGDRRTLYGYTF.

The chain uses TRBV20-1 and TRBJ1-3; 7 bases line up with TRBD1. There are 13 residues in the CDR3. CDR1 and CDR2 from the germline V gene are DFQATT and SNEGSKA (reference sequence). The V and J ends lost 5 bases and 4 bases, in that order; junction bases with no gene match: 5. CDR3 DNA sequence: TGCAGTGCTGATGACAGGGCCGGAAACACCATATATTTT. It codes for CSADDRAGNTIYF.

The chain joins TRBV5-1 to TRBJ1-1, with D tentatively TRBD1 (5 bases). This CDR3 contains 16 residues. Trimming removed 0 bases from V and 4 bases from J, with 16 bases in between. CDR1 and CDR2 (germline): SGHRS, YFSETQ. In DNA form, the CDR3 reads TGCGCCAGCAGCTTGGCATTTGTTGGGGGGGGCACTGAAGCTTTCTTT. Translated, it gives CASSLAFVGGGTEAFF.

This clonotype occurred a few times. In DNA, the CDR3 is TGTGCCAGCAGCGTAGGGGCAGGGGGCGATGAGACCCAGTACTTC. Protein product: CASSVGAGGDETQYF. This chain connects TRBV9 to TRBJ2-5; TRBD1 aligns across 8 bases. The CDR3 is 15 amino acids. The V and J ends lost 0 bases and 5 bases, in that order; junction bases with no gene match: 6. CDR1 and CDR2 from the germline V gene are SGDLS and YYNGEE.